A selection of T cell receptor beta chains follows, all from one sample in a study of graft-versus-host responses after intestinal transplantation. Sequenced by immunoSEQ multiplex PCR; TCRdb stores in-frame clones only, minus some. Altogether around 20,000 clones are present, just over 75% being singletons, with the ten largest covering 3% to 3.5%. The sequenced sample was ileum tissue, obtained 12 days after intestinal transplant. These receptors all stem from a human patient who received an intestinal transplant, so some T cells may come from the graft donor. Both conserved end residues are part of each CDR3. The D gene is left open where the match is weak. Only some rows state a clone size, as once, few, many or a class for expanded clones.

j_call v_call clone_size cdr3_length d_call cdr3_nt cdr3_aa
TRBJ2-3 TRBV6-5 NA 14 NA TGTGCCAGCAGAGGGTGGGGAGCGAGGAATACGCAGTATTTT CASRGWGARNTQYF
TRBJ2-7 TRBV27 NA 13 TRBD1 TGTGCCAGCAGTCTGACAGGGGCCTACGAGCAGTACTTC CASSLTGAYEQYF
TRBJ2-1 TRBV2 NA 12 NA TGTGCCAGCACCGTACTTCAGGGTGAGCAGTTCTTC CASTVLQGEQFF
TRBJ1-2 TRBV9 NA 13 TRBD1 TGTGCCAGCAGCGCCTGGACAGGGGAAGGCTACACCTTC CASSAWTGEGYTF
TRBJ2-2 TRBV4-1 few 15 NA TGCGCCAGCAGCCAAGAGGCCAACCGCCACGGGGAGCTGTTTTTT CASSQEANRHGELFF
TRBJ2-7 TRBV6-6 NA 15 NA TGTGCCAGCAGGGCCACCGGGCAGGGCTCCTACGAGCAGTACTTC CASRATGQGSYEQYF
TRBJ2-1 TRBV4-3 NA 19 TRBD2 TGCGCCAGCAGCCAAGAATCGATCGGGGGGAGCGGCAGTGGGAATGAGCAGTTCTTC CASSQESIGGSGSGNEQFF
TRBJ2-3 TRBV6-5 NA 15 TRBD2 TGTGCCAGCAGTTACGCCGGGACTACCACAGATACGCAGTATTTT CASSYAGTTTDTQYF
TRBJ2-5 TRBV7-2 NA 14 NA TGTGCCAGCAGCTTTACAGGGTTGCGGGAGACCCAGTACTTC CASSFTGLRETQYF
TRBJ1-1 TRBV5-1 NA 18 TRBD1 TGCGCCAGCAGCTTGGCCGAGGGCCGGACAGGTTGGAACACTGAAGCTTTCTTT CASSLAEGRTGWNTEAFF